The source of this T cell receptor (beta chain) is a study of blood T cell repertoires in COVID-19. Looking at the study overall: Donors in the United States, Italy and Spain gave samples during acute or convalescent COVID-19. Sources were T cells, B-cell-depleted T cells, or PBMCs; the material itself was cDNA or gDNA.

Original methodology: Reference gene primers were amplified, and this amplification served to estimate nucleated cell counts. The data were produced by immunoSEQ multiplex PCR, yet TCRdb's version contains in-frame clones alone and is incomplete. That table gives V, J and clone size, and the DNA gave D and trimming. The sample contains about 210,000 clones, over 75% of which appear only once. There are 15 residues in the CDR3. V trimming: 2 bases; J trimming: 1 base; junction bases outside the gene matches: 4. Germline loops: CDR1 ENHRY, CDR2 SYGVKD. The sample was peripheral blood. The receptor was derived from a woman in her forties with acute or convalescent COVID-19. The genes are TRBV10-3 and TRBJ1-1, with 7 bases matching TRBD1. CDR3 loop: CAISEVWTGNTEAFF. CDR3 coding DNA: TGTGCCATCAGTGAGGTTTGGACAGGGAACACTGAAGCTTTCTTT.